This TCR beta chain was recovered during a study of neoadjuvant anti-PD-1 for oral cavity cancer. About this clone: Other nucleotide sequences from this sample produce the same CDR3.

The ends were cut back, 0 bases at V and 1 base at J, with 10 bases in the middle. CDR1 and CDR2 (germline): GTSNPN, SVGIG (reference sequence). The CDR3 is 15 residues long. TCRdb's copy holds only in-frame clones and misses some; the assay was immunoSEQ multiplex PCR. The table shows 80,000 to 95,000 clones, with roughly 80% occurring only once. The source material was PBMCs, sampled before nivolumab (anti-PD-1) treatment. The receptor's source is a person between 35 and 79 years old with oral cavity squamous cell carcinoma. This rearrangement joins TRBV30 to TRBJ1-5; tentative D call: TRBD1 (5 bases). This CDR3 is CAWSVPGLSNQPQHF. CDR3 nucleotides: TGTGCCTGGAGTGTACCGGGACTGAGCAATCAGCCCCAGCATTTT.